The clone carrying this TCR beta chain has just a few counts. Its antigen is as yet unknown. The source of the sample is a study of T-cell memory formation after mild COVID-19. About the study: TCR clusters were largely donor specific. Study-wide points: Researchers could not confirm that second-wave clones peaking on day 37 targeted SARS-CoV-2. CD4/CD8 balance held among clones contracting day 15 to 85, and later expanders leaned CD4+.

Constant-segment-primed 5'RACE gave TCR alpha and TCR beta cDNA libraries with sample barcodes and UMIs. Via MiXCR, TCRdb re-called the 5' RACE reads, giving one row per CDR3 protein. There are a few hundred thousand distinct CDR3 sequences in the sample; about 15% occur only once, and 20% to 25% lies in the top ten. The CDR3 length is 15 residues. J is TRBJ2-7 and V is TRBV21-1; TRBD1 is the table's D call and was not checked against the DNA. TRBV21-1 is termed a pseudogene. Sequencing was carried out using PBMCs or a T cell subset sorted from them (not recorded which). This TCR came from a man aged 18 to 30 who had mild COVID-19 (a few samples of this study predate the infection). Cell type and time point are not known. CDR3 residues: CASSKNRGRSYEQYF. CDR3 coding DNA: TGTGCCAGCAGCAAAAACAGGGGACGGTCCTACGAGCAGTACTTC.